The clone carrying this T cell receptor beta chain was detected only once. This sample was taken from a study of blood T cell repertoires in COVID-19. In germline, CDR1 is SGHRS, CDR2 YFSETQ. The trim removed 0 bases at V and 8 bases at J, leaving 6 bases unmatched. The CDR3 consists of 15 residues. Sequencing was performed with immunoSEQ multiplex PCR; in TCRdb, only in-frame clones are kept and a portion is missing. The data show 160,000 or so clones, around nine tenths seen once. Cohort 3 recovered donors had two negative PCRs, clearance, or symptom resolution. This clonotype was obtained from a woman between 50 and 59 years old who had recovered from COVID-19. The sample consisted of PBMCs or T cells enriched from blood (not recorded which). The chain links TRBV5-1 to TRBJ1-4; 8 positions match TRBD1. The CDR3 sequence is CASSLAQGAREKLFF. As DNA, the CDR3 is TGCGCCAGCAGCTTGGCCCAGGGGGCTAGAGAAAAACTGTTTTTT.